Sequencing of this T cell receptor (beta chain) was carried out in a study of T cell responses to AZD1222 COVID-19 vaccine. Study findings and constraints: Just a handful of AZD1222 recipients were seropositive at baseline.

Germline V CDR1 and CDR2: SGHTA, FQGTGA. The V end lost 0 bases, the J end lost 1 base, and 6 bases lay between the germline ends. The CDR3 spans 14 residues. Sequencing was performed with immunoSEQ multiplex PCR; in TCRdb, only in-frame clones are kept and a portion is missing. Altogether 100,000 to 150,000 clones are present, 84% being singletons, with the ten largest covering about a quarter. Pooled together were second doses at about 4 or about 12 weeks. On this clone: The antigen is not known.

This receptor was identified in an adult who received the AZD1222 COVID-19 vaccine. This chain joins TRBV7-3 and TRBJ1-1; D call uncertain. Here the sequenced sample was peripheral blood, taken 28 days after the second AZD1222 dose. The CDR3 nucleotides are TGTGCCAGCAGCTTAACAGCGGGGAACACTGAAGCTTTCTTT. Its translation is CASSLTAGNTEAFF.